A selection of T cell receptor beta chains follows, all from one sample in a study of vaccination and CD4 T cells after COVID-19. These receptors lack a known antigen. TCRdb itself ran the PCR reads through MiXCR, one entry per CDR3 protein. Counted here are about 7,500 distinct CDR3 sequences, 52% occurring once; the ten biggest clones make up about 33%. Material: CD4+ T cells from blood, cultured in vitro. All receptors derive from a human donor in good health. Each CDR3 is given with its conserved first and last residue. D genes are given only for firm matches. Rows give clone size only sometimes, using once, few, many, or a class for an expanded clone.

J gene	V gene	clone size	D gene	CDR3 protein	CDR3 DNA
TRBJ2-7	TRBV7-2	.	.	CASSIRDYEQYF	TGTGCCAGCAGCATCCGGGACTACGAGCAGTACTTC
TRBJ2-7	TRBV19	.	.	CASKGVMDEQYF	TGTGCCAGCAAAGGGGTGATGGACGAGCAGTACTTC
TRBJ2-1	TRBV27	.	TRBD2	CASSPRGTSESAFSYNEQFF	TGTGCCAGCAGTCCTCGTGGTACTAGCGAGAGTGCATTCTCCTACAATGAGCAGTTCTTC
TRBJ2-7	TRBV7-9	.	.	CASSLDPSYEQYF	TGTGCCAGCAGCTTAGACCCGTCCTACGAGCAGTACTTC
TRBJ2-3	TRBV12-3/TRBV12-4	.	.	CASWTSGDTQYF	TGTGCCAGTTGGACCTCGGGGGATACGCAGTATTTT
TRBJ1-2	TRBV7-9	.	.	CASSPVGRGLYGYTF	TGTGCCAGCAGCCCAGTCGGGCGGGGGCTCTATGGCTACACCTTC
TRBJ1-2	TRBV6-1	.	TRBD1	CASRAGKGTGDGYTF	TGTGCCAGCCGCGCTGGGAAAGGGACAGGGGATGGCTACACCTTC
TRBJ2-2	TRBV2	.	.	CASSEQGLYTGELFF	TGTGCCAGCAGTGAGCAGGGGCTATACACCGGGGAGCTGTTTTTT
TRBJ2-5	TRBV10-2	.	.	CASSDFGQSQETQYF	TGCGCCAGCAGTGACTTCGGACAGAGCCAAGAGACCCAGTACTTC
TRBJ1-2	TRBV19	.	.	CASSPPLRIGGYTF	TGTGCCAGTAGCCCCCCCCTGAGGATTGGTGGCTACACCTTC
TRBJ2-7	TRBV7-9	.	.	CASSLLAGSDEQYF	TGTGCCAGCAGCTTACTGGCAGGGTCGGACGAGCAGTACTTC
TRBJ2-6	TRBV11-2	.	.	CASSLGWGGTGANVLTF	TGTGCCAGCAGCTTAGGTTGGGGGGGCACTGGGGCCAACGTCCTGACTTTC
TRBJ2-1	TRBV7-9	.	TRBD2	CASSLGVGLAGYNEQFF	TGTGCCAGCAGCCTAGGGGTGGGACTAGCGGGTTACAATGAGCAGTTCTTC
TRBJ1-1	TRBV2	.	.	CASRGDRYTEAFF	TGTGCCAGCAGGGGGGACCGTTACACTGAAGCTTTCTTT
TRBJ2-7	TRBV10-3	.	.	CAISDSGVYEQYF	TGTGCCATCAGTGACTCGGGGGTATACGAGCAGTACTTC
TRBJ1-2	TRBV12-3/TRBV12-4	.	.	CASSLAGSYTF	TGTGCCAGCAGTTTAGCAGGGAGCTACACCTTC
TRBJ1-2	TRBV20-1	.	TRBD1	CSSQTPGTGIYGYTF	TGCAGTTCCCAAACCCCCGGGACAGGGATCTATGGCTACACCTTC
TRBJ2-7	TRBV2	.	.	CASGLSSYEQYF	TGTGCCAGCGGACTCAGCTCCTACGAGCAGTACTTC
TRBJ2-1	TRBV11-2	.	TRBD2	CASSFLTSGAYNEQFF	TGTGCCAGCAGCTTCCTGACTAGCGGGGCTTACAATGAGCAGTTCTTC
TRBJ2-7	TRBV19	few	.	CASSPPWAAGARGEQYF	TGTGCCAGTAGTCCCCCCTGGGCGGCGGGGGCTCGGGGCGAGCAGTACTTC
TRBJ2-2	TRBV12-3/TRBV12-4	.	.	CASTQTGRTGELFF	TGTGCCAGCACTCAGACAGGCCGCACCGGGGAGCTGTTTTTT
TRBJ2-5	TRBV7-9	large	TRBD2	CASSPKASGNQETQYF	TGTGCCAGCAGCCCGAAGGCTAGCGGAAATCAAGAGACCCAGTACTTC
TRBJ2-2	TRBV27	few	TRBD2	CASSSQRGGNFAGELFF	TGTGCCAGCAGTTCCCAACGGGGGGGCAATTTTGCCGGGGAGCTGTTTTTT
TRBJ1-2	TRBV19	.	.	CASSIGYGYTF	TGTGCCAGTAGTATTGGGTATGGCTACACCTTC
TRBJ1-5	TRBV19	.	.	CASLEQVGRPPQHF	TGTGCCAGCCTCGAGCAGGTAGGAAGGCCGCCCCAGCATTTT
TRBJ2-7	TRBV6-5	.	.	CASSYGGNYEQYF	TGTGCCAGCAGTTACGGGGGAAACTACGAGCAGTACTTC
TRBJ1-1	TRBV7-6	.	.	CASSLPGAEAFF	TGTGCCAGCAGCTTACCCGGGGCTGAAGCTTTCTTT
TRBJ2-7	TRBV2	.	TRBD2	CACGLAGLYEQYF	TGTGCCTGCGGACTAGCGGGATTGTACGAGCAGTACTTC
TRBJ2-3	TRBV20-1	few	TRBD2	CSARASGASDTQYF	TGCAGTGCTAGGGCTAGCGGGGCTTCAGATACGCAGTATTTT
TRBJ2-7	TRBV7-9	.	.	CASSLTGTGREQYF	TGTGCCAGCAGCTTAACCGGGACCGGTCGCGAGCAGTACTTC
TRBJ1-2	TRBV7-2	.	.	CASSQDGGLGGYTF	TGTGCCAGCAGCCAGGACGGGGGGCTTGGTGGCTACACCTTC
TRBJ2-4	TRBV23-1	.	.	CASTRGHLAKNIQYF	TGCGCCAGCACCCGAGGACATCTAGCCAAAAACATTCAGTACTTC
TRBJ2-3	TRBV10-1	.	TRBD2	CASSESKVAGLTDTQYF	TGCGCCAGCAGTGAGTCTAAGGTAGCGGGGCTCACAGATACGCAGTATTTT
TRBJ1-1	TRBV27	.	TRBD1	CASNLLWGDRGRVPYYPNTEAFF	TGTGCCAGCAATCTATTATGGGGAGACAGGGGAAGGGTTCCGTATTATCCGAACACTGAAGCTTTCTTT
TRBJ2-1	TRBV6-2/TRBV6-3	once	TRBD2	CASRPLGLAGGPNEQFF	TGTGCCAGCAGACCCCTAGGTCTAGCGGGGGGGCCCAATGAGCAGTTCTTC
TRBJ1-2	TRBV30	.	.	CAWSKGRESYGYTF	TGTGCCTGGAGTAAGGGGCGGGAAAGCTATGGCTACACCTTC
TRBJ2-7	TRBV2	few	TRBD1	CASKRTGGSEQYF	TGTGCCAGCAAAAGGACAGGGGGGAGTGAGCAGTACTTC
TRBJ2-3	TRBV5-1	.	.	CASTPLRAVGGDTQYF	TGCGCCAGCACCCCTCTCAGGGCGGTTGGAGGGGATACGCAGTATTTT
TRBJ1-1	TRBV2	.	.	CASSESPGNTEAFF	TGTGCCAGCAGTGAATCCCCTGGGAACACTGAAGCTTTCTTT
TRBJ2-2	TRBV20-1	.	.	CSASSGDPNTGELFF	TGCAGTGCTAGTAGCGGCGATCCGAACACCGGGGAGCTGTTTTTT
TRBJ2-2	TRBV19	.	TRBD1	CASSWGQGANTGELFF	TGTGCCAGTTCTTGGGGACAGGGGGCGAACACCGGGGAGCTGTTTTTT
TRBJ1-4	TRBV15	.	.	CATSSVRETNEKLFF	TGTGCCACCAGCAGCGTTAGGGAGACTAATGAAAAACTGTTTTTT
TRBJ1-6	TRBV20-1	.	.	CSARDHRGAAYNSPLHF	TGCAGTGCTAGAGATCATCGGGGGGCTGCCTATAATTCACCCCTCCACTTT
TRBJ1-2	TRBV7-2	.	.	CASSLDSYGYTF	TGTGCCAGCAGCTTAGACAGCTATGGCTACACCTTC
TRBJ1-6	TRBV10-3	few	.	CAISNREAYNSPLHF	TGTGCCATCAGCAACAGGGAGGCCTATAATTCACCCCTCCACTTT
TRBJ1-6	TRBV20-1	.	.	CSARDPGHLNSPLHF	TGCAGTGCTAGAGATCCGGGGCATCTTAATTCACCCCTCCACTTT
TRBJ1-3	TRBV7-9	.	.	CASTRTTGGNTIYF	TGTGCCAGCACCCGGACTACCGGTGGAAACACCATATATTTT
TRBJ2-7	TRBV2	.	.	CASSEKGEYEQYF	TGTGCCAGCAGTGAGAAGGGGGAGTACGAGCAGTACTTC
TRBJ1-1	TRBV19	few	.	CASSALGWLDEEAFF	TGTGCCAGTAGTGCCTTGGGATGGCTAGATGAGGAAGCTTTCTTT
TRBJ2-5	TRBV7-8	.	TRBD2	CASSTGLAETQYF	TGTGCCAGCAGCACGGGACTAGCGGAGACCCAGTACTTC